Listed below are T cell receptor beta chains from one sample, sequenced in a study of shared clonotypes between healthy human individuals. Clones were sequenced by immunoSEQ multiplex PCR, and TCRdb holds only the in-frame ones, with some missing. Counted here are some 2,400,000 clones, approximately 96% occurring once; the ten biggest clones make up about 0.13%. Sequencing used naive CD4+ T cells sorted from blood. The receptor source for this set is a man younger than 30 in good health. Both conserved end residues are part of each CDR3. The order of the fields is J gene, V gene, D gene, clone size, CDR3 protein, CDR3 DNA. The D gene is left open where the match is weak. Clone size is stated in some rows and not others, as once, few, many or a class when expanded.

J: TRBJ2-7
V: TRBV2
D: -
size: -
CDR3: CAGRDNSYEQYF
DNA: TGTGCCGGCCGGGACAACTCCTACGAGCAGTACTTC

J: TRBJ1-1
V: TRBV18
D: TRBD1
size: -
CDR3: CASSFSTGGRRSYNTEAFF
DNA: TGTGCCAGCTCTTTTTCCACAGGGGGCCGCCGGTCATATAACACTGAAGCTTTCTTT

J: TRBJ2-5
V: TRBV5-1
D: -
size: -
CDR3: CASSLEGSGQETQYF
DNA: TGCGCCAGCAGCTTGGAGGGTAGCGGCCAAGAGACCCAGTACTTC

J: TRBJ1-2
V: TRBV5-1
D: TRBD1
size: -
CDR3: CASSPSGTAYGYTF
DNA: TGCGCCAGCAGCCCCTCCGGGACAGCCTATGGCTACACCTTC

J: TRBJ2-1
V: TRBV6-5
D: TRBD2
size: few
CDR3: CAAGEVGNEQFF
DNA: TGTGCCGCGGGGGAAGTGGGCAATGAGCAGTTCTTC

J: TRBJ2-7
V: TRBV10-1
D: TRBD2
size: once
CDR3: CASSPGTSGSYEQYF
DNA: TGCGCCAGCAGCCCCGGGACTAGCGGCTCCTACGAGCAGTACTTC

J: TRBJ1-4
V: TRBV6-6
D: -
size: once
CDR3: CASSYSKEKLFF
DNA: TGTGCCAGCAGTTACTCGAAGGAAAAACTGTTTTTT

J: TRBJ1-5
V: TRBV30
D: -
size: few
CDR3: CAWNQGFQPQHF
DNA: TGTGCCTGGAATCAGGGGTTTCAGCCCCAGCATTTT

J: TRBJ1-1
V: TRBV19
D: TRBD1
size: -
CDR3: CASSTPGQGMNTEAFF
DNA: TGTGCCAGTAGTACCCCGGGACAGGGGATGAACACTGAAGCTTTCTTT

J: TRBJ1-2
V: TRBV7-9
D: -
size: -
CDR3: CASSYRDFGYTF
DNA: TGTGCCAGCAGCTACAGGGATTTTGGCTACACCTTC

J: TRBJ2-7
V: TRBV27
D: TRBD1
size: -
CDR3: CASSPGQVFSGSYEQYF
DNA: TGTGCCAGCAGTCCGGGACAGGTGTTCTCCGGCTCCTACGAGCAGTACTTC

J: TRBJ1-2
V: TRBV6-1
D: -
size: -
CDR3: CASSEAGGGYGYTF
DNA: TGTGCCAGCAGTGAAGCCGGTGGGGGCTATGGCTACACCTTC

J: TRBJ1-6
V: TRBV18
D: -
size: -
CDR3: CASSRTGGGPPSSYNSPLHF
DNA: TGTGCCAGCTCACGAACCGGGGGGGGTCCGCCGAGCTCCTATAATTCACCCCTCCACTTT

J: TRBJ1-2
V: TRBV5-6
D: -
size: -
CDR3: CASSLGQIRYGYTF
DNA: TGTGCCAGCAGCTTGGGGCAGATTCGCTATGGCTACACCTTC

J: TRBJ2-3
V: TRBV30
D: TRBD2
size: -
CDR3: CAWSKGGRGTDTQYF
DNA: TGTGCCTGGAGTAAGGGCGGGAGAGGAACAGATACGCAGTATTTT

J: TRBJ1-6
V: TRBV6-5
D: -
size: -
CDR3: CASSYSWTEANSPLHF
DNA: TGTGCCAGCAGTTACTCGTGGACAGAGGCTAATTCACCCCTCCACTTT

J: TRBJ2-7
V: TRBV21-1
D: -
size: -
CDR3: CASRPPTSGRYAQYF
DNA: TGTGCCAGCAGACCTCCTACTAGCGGGAGGTATGCGCAGTACTTC

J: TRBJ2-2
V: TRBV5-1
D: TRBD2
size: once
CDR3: CASSLEGTRNTGELFF
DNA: TGCGCCAGCAGCTTGGAAGGGACTAGGAACACCGGGGAGCTGTTTTTT

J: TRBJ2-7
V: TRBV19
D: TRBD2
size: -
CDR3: CASSNSGRFYEQYF
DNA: TGTGCCAGTAGTAACAGCGGGAGGTTCTACGAGCAGTACTTC

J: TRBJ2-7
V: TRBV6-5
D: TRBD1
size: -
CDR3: CASSYSGDSLSYEQYF
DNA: TGTGCCAGCAGTTACTCTGGGGACAGCCTTTCCTACGAGCAGTACTTC

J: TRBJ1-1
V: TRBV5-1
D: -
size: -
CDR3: CASSLRAGAEAFF
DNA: TGCGCCAGCAGCTTGAGGGCGGGAGCTGAAGCTTTCTTT